This section outlines one T cell receptor (beta chain) sequence together with its context. Germline loops: CDR1 LNHDA, CDR2 SQIVND (reference sequence). The V gene lost 4 bases and the J gene lost 0 bases, with 7 bases spanning the gap. The CDR3 runs to 13 residues. Here immunoSEQ multiplex PCR was the method, and the copy in TCRdb shows in-frame clones only, minus some. This sample has under 50,000 clones, with 75% to 80% found just once. This entry is derived from a study of OX40 agonist ivuxolimab in advanced cancers. This TCR derives from an adult with an advanced solid tumor such as melanoma, head and neck, liver or kidney cancer. The V gene is TRBV19, the J gene TRBJ2-7, with a tentative D call TRBD2 (5 bases). Source: CD4+ or CD8+ T cells sorted from blood, taken in a trial of the OX40 agonist ivuxolimab. CDR3 coding DNA: TGTGCCAGTAGTACGGGGAGCTCCTACGAGCAGTACTTC. This encodes CASSTGSSYEQYF.